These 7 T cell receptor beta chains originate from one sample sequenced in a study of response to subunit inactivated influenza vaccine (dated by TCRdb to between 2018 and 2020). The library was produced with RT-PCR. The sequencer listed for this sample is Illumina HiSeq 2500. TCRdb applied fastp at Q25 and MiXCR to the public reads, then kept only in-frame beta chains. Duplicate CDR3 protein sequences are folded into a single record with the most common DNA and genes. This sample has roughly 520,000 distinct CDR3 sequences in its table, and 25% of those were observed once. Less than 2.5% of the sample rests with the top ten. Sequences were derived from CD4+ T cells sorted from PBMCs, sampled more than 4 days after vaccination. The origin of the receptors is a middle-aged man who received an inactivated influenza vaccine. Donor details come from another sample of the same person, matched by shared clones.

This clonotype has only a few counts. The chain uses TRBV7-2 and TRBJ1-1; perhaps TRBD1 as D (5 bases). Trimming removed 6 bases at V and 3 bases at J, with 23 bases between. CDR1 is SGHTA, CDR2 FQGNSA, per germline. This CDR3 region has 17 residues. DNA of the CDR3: TGTGCCAGCAGTCCTACCAACCTTAAGATGGGGGACACTGAAGCTTTCTTT. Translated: CASSPTNLKMGDTEAFF. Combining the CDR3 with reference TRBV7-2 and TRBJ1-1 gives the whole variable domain GAGVSQSPSNKVTEKGKDVELRCDPISGHTALYWYRQSLGQGLEFLIYFQGNSAPDKSGLPSDRFSAERTGGSVSTLTIQRTQQEDSAVYLCASSPTNLKMGDTEAFFGQGTRLTVV.

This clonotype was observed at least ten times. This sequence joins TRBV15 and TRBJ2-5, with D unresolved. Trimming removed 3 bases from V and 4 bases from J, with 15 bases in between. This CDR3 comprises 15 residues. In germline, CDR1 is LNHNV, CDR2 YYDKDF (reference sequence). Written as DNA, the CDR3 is TGTGCCACCAGCAGTACCATGACCTCAACAGAGACCCAGTACTTC. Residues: CATSSTMTSTETQYF.

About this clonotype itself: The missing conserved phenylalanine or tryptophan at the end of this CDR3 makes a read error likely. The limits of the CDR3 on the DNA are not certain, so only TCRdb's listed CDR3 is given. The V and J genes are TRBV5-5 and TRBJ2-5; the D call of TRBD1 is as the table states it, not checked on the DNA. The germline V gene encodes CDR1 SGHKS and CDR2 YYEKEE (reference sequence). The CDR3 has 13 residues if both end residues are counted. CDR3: CASSLGPGGQTDS.

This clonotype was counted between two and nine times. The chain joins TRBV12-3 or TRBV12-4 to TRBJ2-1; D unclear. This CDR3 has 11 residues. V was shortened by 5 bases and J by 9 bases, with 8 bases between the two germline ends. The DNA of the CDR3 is TGTGCCAGCAGTCCTAACCGTGAGCAGTTCTTC. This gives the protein CASSPNREQFF.

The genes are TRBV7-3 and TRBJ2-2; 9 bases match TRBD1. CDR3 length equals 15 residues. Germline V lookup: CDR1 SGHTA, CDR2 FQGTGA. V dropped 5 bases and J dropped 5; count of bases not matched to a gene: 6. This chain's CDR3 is CASSLDRGKTGELFF. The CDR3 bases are TGTGCCAGCAGCCTGGACAGGGGAAAAACCGGGGAGCTGTTTTTT.

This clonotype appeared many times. The CDR3 spells CAWSTGPVRGYTF. The CDR3 DNA follows: TGTGCCTGGAGTACAGGTCCAGTGCGTGGCTACACCTTC. V usage is TRBV30 and J usage is TRBJ1-2; D is perhaps TRBD1 (5 bases). This CDR3 contains 13 residues. Germline assignment: CDR1 GTSNPN and CDR2 SVGIG (reference sequence). V lost 2 bases and J lost 7, with 14 bases in between. Looking up the rest from reference TRBV30 and TRBJ1-2 gives the full variable domain: SQTIHQWPATLVQPVGSPLSLECTVEGTSNPNLYWYRQAAGRGLQLLFYSVGIGQISSEVPQNLSASRPQDRQFILSSKKLLLSDSGFYLCAWSTGPVRGYTFGSGTRLTVV.

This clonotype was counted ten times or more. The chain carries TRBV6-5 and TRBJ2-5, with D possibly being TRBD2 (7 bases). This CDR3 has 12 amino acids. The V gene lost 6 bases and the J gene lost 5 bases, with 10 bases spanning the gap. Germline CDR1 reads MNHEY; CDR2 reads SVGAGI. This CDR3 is CASRRGGETQYF. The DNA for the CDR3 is TGTGCCAGCAGAAGGGGGGGGGAGACCCAGTACTTC.